This is a list of T cell receptor beta chains from one sample in a study of blood T cell repertoires in COVID-19. The table came from immunoSEQ multiplex PCR; TCRdb's copy has only in-frame clones and leaves some out. The data show about 140,000 clones, with approximately 91% seen just once and 1.5% to 2% held by the top ten. The sample taken for sequencing was peripheral blood. All receptors derive from a man between 65 and 79 years old with acute or convalescent COVID-19. Both conserved end residues are part of each CDR3. The order of the fields is J gene, clone size, V gene, D gene, CDR3 DNA, CDR3 protein. A D gene is named only where the DNA matches it firmly. Only some rows state a clone size, as once, few, many or a class for expanded clones.

j_gene: TRBJ2-2; abundance: NA; v_gene: TRBV11-2; d_gene: TRBD1; CDR3nt: TGTGCCAGCAGCTTGGGGACAGGGACCACCGGGGAGCTGTTTTTT; CDR3aa: CASSLGTGTTGELFF
j_gene: TRBJ1-1; abundance: NA; v_gene: TRBV7-9; d_gene: NA; CDR3nt: TGTGCCAGCAGCTTAGGTTCAGGGGTTAACACTGAAGCTTTCTTT; CDR3aa: CASSLGSGVNTEAFF
j_gene: TRBJ1-1; abundance: NA; v_gene: TRBV9; d_gene: NA; CDR3nt: TGTGCCAGCAGCGACACGGAGGAAGCGAGAATGAACACTGAAGCTTTCTTT; CDR3aa: CASSDTEEARMNTEAFF
j_gene: TRBJ2-7; abundance: NA; v_gene: TRBV6-5; d_gene: TRBD2; CDR3nt: TGTGCCAGCAGTTACTCGGGCGGGAGAGGGTACGAGCAGTACTTC; CDR3aa: CASSYSGGRGYEQYF
j_gene: TRBJ1-5; abundance: NA; v_gene: TRBV5-1; d_gene: NA; CDR3nt: TGCGCCAGCAGCTTGACAGGGACGAGCAATCAGCCCCAGCATTTT; CDR3aa: CASSLTGTSNQPQHF
j_gene: TRBJ1-2; abundance: NA; v_gene: TRBV19; d_gene: TRBD1; CDR3nt: TGTGCCAGTAGTATTGGGACAGGGTCCAACTATGGCTACACCTTC; CDR3aa: CASSIGTGSNYGYTF
j_gene: TRBJ1-1; abundance: NA; v_gene: TRBV6-1; d_gene: TRBD1; CDR3nt: TGTGCCAGCAGTGAGTTTACAGGGGTATGGAGGAACACTGAAGCTTTCTTT; CDR3aa: CASSEFTGVWRNTEAFF
j_gene: TRBJ1-5; abundance: few; v_gene: TRBV5-5; d_gene: NA; CDR3nt: TGTGCCAGCAGCTTGGGGCAGGGGAAGGGGTCCCAGCATTTT; CDR3aa: CASSLGQGKGSQHF
j_gene: TRBJ2-5; abundance: NA; v_gene: TRBV7-9; d_gene: TRBD1; CDR3nt: TGTGCCAGCAGCCCAACAGGGGAGTGGGAGACCCAGTACTTC; CDR3aa: CASSPTGEWETQYF
j_gene: TRBJ1-2; abundance: NA; v_gene: TRBV6-1; d_gene: TRBD1; CDR3nt: TGTGCCAGCAGTGAAGCCCCGACAGGGCTCTATGGCTACACCTTC; CDR3aa: CASSEAPTGLYGYTF
j_gene: TRBJ1-1; abundance: NA; v_gene: TRBV5-1; d_gene: NA; CDR3nt: TGCGCCAGCAGCTTGAATGCCGGGACTGAAGCTTTCTTT; CDR3aa: CASSLNAGTEAFF
j_gene: TRBJ1-1; abundance: NA; v_gene: TRBV3-1/TRBV3-2; d_gene: NA; CDR3nt: TGTGCCAGCAGCCCCAGCGGGACCGTGAACACTGAAGCTTTCTTT; CDR3aa: CASSPSGTVNTEAFF
j_gene: TRBJ1-1; abundance: NA; v_gene: TRBV25-1; d_gene: TRBD1; CDR3nt: TGTGCCAGCAGTGGACAGGGGGCCAGTGAAGCTTTCTTT; CDR3aa: CASSGQGASEAFF
j_gene: TRBJ2-3; abundance: NA; v_gene: TRBV27; d_gene: TRBD1; CDR3nt: TGTGCCAGCAGCCCCTCCGGGACAGGGCTTACAGATACGCAGTATTTT; CDR3aa: CASSPSGTGLTDTQYF
j_gene: TRBJ2-6; abundance: NA; v_gene: TRBV7-9; d_gene: NA; CDR3nt: TGTGCCAGCAGCCGCAGGGGCTCCTCTGGGGCCAACGTCCTGACTTTC; CDR3aa: CASSRRGSSGANVLTF
j_gene: TRBJ1-3; abundance: NA; v_gene: TRBV7-9; d_gene: TRBD1; CDR3nt: TGTGCCAGCACCCGCCGGGGGACAGGGAGAAATGGAAACACCATATATTTT; CDR3aa: CASTRRGTGRNGNTIYF
j_gene: TRBJ2-3; abundance: NA; v_gene: TRBV19; d_gene: NA; CDR3nt: TGTGCCAGTAGTGCGGGACCGAGCAGGGGCACAGATACGCAGTATTTT; CDR3aa: CASSAGPSRGTDTQYF
j_gene: TRBJ1-1; abundance: NA; v_gene: TRBV7-9; d_gene: TRBD1; CDR3nt: TGTGCCAGCAGCCCCGACAGGGGGCGGAACACTGAAGCTTTCTTT; CDR3aa: CASSPDRGRNTEAFF
j_gene: TRBJ1-1; abundance: NA; v_gene: TRBV11-2; d_gene: NA; CDR3nt: TGTGCCAGCAGCTTAGATATAACGCGGAGTGAAGCTTTCTTT; CDR3aa: CASSLDITRSEAFF
j_gene: TRBJ2-4; abundance: NA; v_gene: TRBV6-5; d_gene: TRBD1; CDR3nt: TGTGCCAGCAGTTTCGGGGGGACAGGGAACATTCAGTACTTC; CDR3aa: CASSFGGTGNIQYF
j_gene: TRBJ2-1; abundance: NA; v_gene: TRBV5-3; d_gene: TRBD2; CDR3nt: TGTGCCAGGCTTGGCCTAGCGGTGTACAATGAGCAGTTCTTC; CDR3aa: CARLGLAVYNEQFF
j_gene: TRBJ2-3; abundance: NA; v_gene: TRBV28; d_gene: TRBD2; CDR3nt: TGTGCCAGCAGAGGGACTAGCGGGAGCACAGATACGCAGTATTTT; CDR3aa: CASRGTSGSTDTQYF
j_gene: TRBJ2-7; abundance: NA; v_gene: TRBV3-1/TRBV3-2; d_gene: NA; CDR3nt: TGTGCCAGCAGCCAAGGACCCCCGGGAGCAGAGCAGTACTTC; CDR3aa: CASSQGPPGAEQYF
j_gene: TRBJ2-2; abundance: NA; v_gene: TRBV19; d_gene: TRBD2; CDR3nt: TGTGCCAGTAGTCCGGGACTAGCGCCCGGGGAGCTGTTTTTT; CDR3aa: CASSPGLAPGELFF
j_gene: TRBJ2-7; abundance: NA; v_gene: TRBV7-2; d_gene: NA; CDR3nt: TGTGCCAGCAGCCGCGGGGCAGGTTCCTACGAGCAGTACTTC; CDR3aa: CASSRGAGSYEQYF
j_gene: TRBJ2-1; abundance: once; v_gene: TRBV7-6; d_gene: TRBD2; CDR3nt: TGTGCCAGCAGCCCCGAAGGACTAGCGGGAGCCAATGAGCAGTTCTTC; CDR3aa: CASSPEGLAGANEQFF
j_gene: TRBJ1-2; abundance: NA; v_gene: TRBV3-1/TRBV3-2; d_gene: NA; CDR3nt: TGTGCCAGCAGCCAAGCTGAGGCAGTCTCTTATGGCTACACCTTC; CDR3aa: CASSQAEAVSYGYTF
j_gene: TRBJ2-1; abundance: NA; v_gene: TRBV7-9; d_gene: TRBD2; CDR3nt: TGTGCCAGCAGCGCCGGACTAGCGGGAGTGGATGAGCAGTTCTTC; CDR3aa: CASSAGLAGVDEQFF
j_gene: TRBJ2-7; abundance: NA; v_gene: TRBV4-2; d_gene: TRBD2; CDR3nt: TGTGCCAGCAGCCAAGAGGAAACTAGCGGGGGGGTCGACGAGCAGTACTTC; CDR3aa: CASSQEETSGGVDEQYF
j_gene: TRBJ2-7; abundance: few; v_gene: TRBV19; d_gene: NA; CDR3nt: TGTGCCAGTAGTATCTTCGGAGGGGAGCAGTACTTC; CDR3aa: CASSIFGGEQYF
j_gene: TRBJ1-1; abundance: NA; v_gene: TRBV6-5; d_gene: NA; CDR3nt: TGTGCCAGCAGTTCCGACAGGAATCTGAACACTGAAGCTTTCTTT; CDR3aa: CASSSDRNLNTEAFF
j_gene: TRBJ2-1; abundance: NA; v_gene: TRBV2; d_gene: TRBD1; CDR3nt: TGTGCCAGCAGAGCAACCCGGGACAGGGGCTACAATGAGCAGTTCTTC; CDR3aa: CASRATRDRGYNEQFF
j_gene: TRBJ1-1; abundance: NA; v_gene: TRBV7-2; d_gene: NA; CDR3nt: TGTGCCAGCAGCCCGGAGGCGGGGCGAACTGAAGCTTTCTTT; CDR3aa: CASSPEAGRTEAFF
j_gene: TRBJ1-6; abundance: NA; v_gene: TRBV3-1/TRBV3-2; d_gene: TRBD1; CDR3nt: TGTGCCAGCAGATCCGGGACAGGGGATTCACCCCTCCACTTT; CDR3aa: CASRSGTGDSPLHF
j_gene: TRBJ2-7; abundance: NA; v_gene: TRBV7-2; d_gene: NA; CDR3nt: TGTGCCAGCAGCTTTTTCCGGAGTAGCGGCCGTTCCTACGAGCAGTACTTC; CDR3aa: CASSFFRSSGRSYEQYF
j_gene: TRBJ2-1; abundance: NA; v_gene: TRBV5-8; d_gene: TRBD1; CDR3nt: TGTGCCAGCAGGGTGACAGGGATCAAGTACAATGAGCAGTTCTTC; CDR3aa: CASRVTGIKYNEQFF